The present T cell receptor beta chain was sequenced within a study of STAT5B mutations in CD4+ large granular lymphocyte leukemia. This clone was counted once. Its target is not known. The protocol was immunoSEQ multiplex PCR, while the TCRdb copy is restricted to in-frame clones and leaves out a portion. This table holds approximately 31,000 clones, less than 75% found once. Broader study findings: 8/27 top patient clones versus 2/35 control clones were TRBV06-family.

CDR3 size: 15 residues. Germline V gene lookup returns CDR1 SEHNR and CDR2 FQNEAQ (reference sequence). V was cut by 1 base and J by 4 bases, with 13 bases left in between. The specimen sequenced was CD4+ T cells from blood buffy coats. The sequence derives from a human donor in good health. The chain is built from TRBV7-9 and TRBJ1-2; weak D call: TRBD1 (5 bases). Here the CDR3 reads CASSLGEGIAYGYTF. The CDR3 coding sequence is TGTGCCAGCAGCTTAGGAGAGGGGATAGCCTATGGCTACACCTTC.